This T cell receptor (beta chain) was captured by sequencing in a study of blood T cell repertoires in COVID-19. Trimming took off 4 bases at V and 3 bases at J, with 12 bases between the two ends. This CDR3 has 14 amino acids. Germline-derived CDR1 and CDR2 are SGHTA and FQGNSA. In the original analysis: Estimation of nucleated cell counts relied on the amplification of reference gene primers. Only in-frame clones appear in the TCRdb table, and some are missing; sequencing was by immunoSEQ multiplex PCR. The DNA gave D and trimming, while V, J and clone size come from that table. The profile shows fewer than 350,000 clones, 65% to 90% of them singletons.

The TCR sequence derives from a woman aged 70-85 years with COVID-19, enrolled during active disease. The sequenced sample was peripheral blood. The V gene is TRBV7-2, the J gene TRBJ1-2; D uncertain. The CDR3 DNA reads TGTGCCAGCAGCTCCAGCGGGTCGGACTATGGCTACACCTTC. Translated: CASSSSGSDYGYTF.